The sequence of this T cell receptor beta chain was determined in a study of response to subunit inactivated influenza vaccine. Study-level points and caveats: A suggestion made by the authors is that each seasonal influenza vaccination recruits few new T cells.

This clonotype was counted a few times. The antigen remains undetermined. The CDR3 is made up of 11 amino acids. TCRdb re-called the RT-PCR reads with MiXCR, one entry per CDR3 protein. The table includes around 760,000 distinct CDR3 sequences, over 11% detected once. The TCR comes from a man aged 45-65 years who received an inactivated influenza vaccine. The J gene is TRBJ2-7, the V gene TRBV21-1. TRBV21-1 is described as a pseudogene. The specimen comprised PBMCs from blood, sampled 14 to 15 days before vaccination. CDR3 nucleotides: TGTGCCACAGGACCTAGAAGCGAGCAGTACTTC. It is translated as CATGPRSEQYF.